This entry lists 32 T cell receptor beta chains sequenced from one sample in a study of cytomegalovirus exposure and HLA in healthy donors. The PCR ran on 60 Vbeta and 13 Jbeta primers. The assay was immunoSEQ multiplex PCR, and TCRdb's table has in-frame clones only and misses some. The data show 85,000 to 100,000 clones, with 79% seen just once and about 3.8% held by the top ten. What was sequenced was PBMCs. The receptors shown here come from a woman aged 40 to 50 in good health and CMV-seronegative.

In DNA, the CDR3 is TGTGCCAGCAGACCAGGGGGCTTTGTGTCCTACGAGCAGTACTTC. Translation: CASRPGGFVSYEQYF. This chain connects TRBV28 to TRBJ2-7; TRBD1 matches 8 bases. Trimming took 6 bases from V and 1 from J; bases not matched to a gene: 8. The CDR3 is 15 residues long. In germline, CDR1 is MDHEN, CDR2 SYDVKM.

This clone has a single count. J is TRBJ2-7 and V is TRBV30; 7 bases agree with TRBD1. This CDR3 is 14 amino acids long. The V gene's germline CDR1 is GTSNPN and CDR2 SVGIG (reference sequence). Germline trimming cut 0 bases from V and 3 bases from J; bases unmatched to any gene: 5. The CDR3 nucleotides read TGTGCCTGGAGTGTACCCGACAGGGTCTACGAGCAGTACTTC. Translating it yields CAWSVPDRVYEQYF.

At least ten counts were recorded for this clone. The CDR3 region has the DNA TGTGCCAGCAGTTACTCGATAGGGGCTCCGAACACTGAAGCTTTCTTT. Protein sequence: CASSYSIGAPNTEAFF. The chain links TRBV6-5 to TRBJ1-1, with TRBD1 as a possible D gene (5 bases). The CDR3 runs to 16 residues. Germline values: CDR1 MNHEY, CDR2 SVGAGI. V lost 0 bases and J lost 1, with 12 bases in between.

The CDR3 DNA follows: TGTGCCAGCAGCACAGGCGGGGCGAGGAGCTCCTACGAGCAGTACTTC. Translating it yields CASSTGGARSSYEQYF. The chain carries TRBV5-4 and TRBJ2-7; D possibly corresponds to TRBD2 (6 bases). The CDR3 consists of 16 residues. Per the germline V gene, CDR1 is SGHNT and CDR2 is YYREEE (reference sequence). With 4 bases removed from V and 0 bases from J, the gap between germline ends came to 17 bases.

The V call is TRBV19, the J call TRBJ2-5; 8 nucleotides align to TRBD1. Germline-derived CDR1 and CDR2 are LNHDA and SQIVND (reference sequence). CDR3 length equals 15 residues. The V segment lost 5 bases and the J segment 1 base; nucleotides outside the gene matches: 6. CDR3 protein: CASSPKGQAQETQYF. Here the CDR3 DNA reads TGTGCCAGTAGTCCCAAGGGACAGGCCCAAGAGACCCAGTACTTC.

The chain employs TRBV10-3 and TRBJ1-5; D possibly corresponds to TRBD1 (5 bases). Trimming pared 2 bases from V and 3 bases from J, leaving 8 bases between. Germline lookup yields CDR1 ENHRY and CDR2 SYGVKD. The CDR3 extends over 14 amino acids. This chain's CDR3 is CAISEGDSNQPQHF. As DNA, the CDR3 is TGTGCCATCAGTGAGGGGGACTCCAATCAGCCCCAGCATTTT.

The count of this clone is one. The CDR3 loop reads CASSGRGPNSPLHF. The CDR3, as DNA: TGTGCCAGCAGCGGGAGGGGACCTAATTCACCCCTCCACTTT. The chain is built from TRBV9 and TRBJ1-6, with TRBD1 as a possible D gene (5 bases). The CDR3 length is 14 residues. Looked up from germline, CDR1 is SGDLS and CDR2 is YYNGEE. Deletions cut 3 bases from V and 6 bases from J, with 10 bases between.

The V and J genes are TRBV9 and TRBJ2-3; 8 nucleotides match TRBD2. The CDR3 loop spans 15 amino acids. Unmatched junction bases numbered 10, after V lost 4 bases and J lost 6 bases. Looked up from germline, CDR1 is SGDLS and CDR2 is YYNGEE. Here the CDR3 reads CASSYSGAHVDTQYF. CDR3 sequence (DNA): TGTGCCAGCAGCTATAGCGGGGCCCATGTTGATACGCAGTATTTT.

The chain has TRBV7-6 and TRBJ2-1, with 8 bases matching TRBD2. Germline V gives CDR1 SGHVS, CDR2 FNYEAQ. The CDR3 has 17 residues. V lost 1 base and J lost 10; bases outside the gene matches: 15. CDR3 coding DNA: TGTGCCAGCAGCTTAGGGTCCCCGGGGGGGCCGTACCGCGAGCAGTTCTTC. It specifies CASSLGSPGGPYREQFF. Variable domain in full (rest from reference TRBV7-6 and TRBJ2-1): GAGVSQSPRYKVTKRGQDVALRCDPISGHVSLYWYRQALGQGPEFLTYFNYEAQQDKSGLPNDRFSAERPEGSISTLTIQRTEQRDSAMYRCASSLGSPGGPYREQFFGPGTRLTVL.

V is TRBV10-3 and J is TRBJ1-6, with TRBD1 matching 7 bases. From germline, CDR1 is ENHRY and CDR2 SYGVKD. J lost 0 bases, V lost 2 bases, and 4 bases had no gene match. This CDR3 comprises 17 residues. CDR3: CAISENRGSSYNSPLHF. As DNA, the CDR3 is TGTGCCATCAGTGAGAACAGGGGCAGCTCCTATAATTCACCCCTCCACTTT.

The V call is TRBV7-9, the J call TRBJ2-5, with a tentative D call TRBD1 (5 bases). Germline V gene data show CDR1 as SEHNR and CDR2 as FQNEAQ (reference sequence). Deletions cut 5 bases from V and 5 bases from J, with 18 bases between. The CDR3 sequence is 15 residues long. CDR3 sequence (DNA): TGTGCCAGCAGCCAATCTAGACAGCAATGGGAGACCCAGTACTTC. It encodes CASSQSRQQWETQYF. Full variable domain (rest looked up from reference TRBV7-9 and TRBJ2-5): DTGVSQNPRHKITKRGQNVTFRCDPISEHNRLYWYRQTLGQGPEFLTYFQNEAQLEKSRLLSDRFSAERPKGSFSTLEIQRTEQGDSAMYLCASSQSRQQWETQYFGPGTRLLVL.

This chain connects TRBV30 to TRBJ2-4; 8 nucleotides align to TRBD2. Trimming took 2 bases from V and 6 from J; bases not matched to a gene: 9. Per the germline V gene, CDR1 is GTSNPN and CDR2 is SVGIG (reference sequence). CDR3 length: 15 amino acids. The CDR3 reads CAWSRHSGGPNIQYF. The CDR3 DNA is TGTGCCTGGAGTCGACACAGCGGGGGCCCAAACATTCAGTACTTC.

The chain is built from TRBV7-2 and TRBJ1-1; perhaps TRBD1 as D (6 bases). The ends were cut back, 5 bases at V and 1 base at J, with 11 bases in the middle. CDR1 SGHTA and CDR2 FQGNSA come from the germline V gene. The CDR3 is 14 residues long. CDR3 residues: CASSTPGQNTEAFF. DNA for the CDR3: TGTGCCAGCAGCACCCCGGGACAGAACACTGAAGCTTTCTTT.

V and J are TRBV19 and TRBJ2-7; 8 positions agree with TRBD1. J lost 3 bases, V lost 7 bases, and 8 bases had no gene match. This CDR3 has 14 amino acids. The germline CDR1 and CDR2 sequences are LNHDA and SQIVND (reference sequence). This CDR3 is CASKDRAEDYEQYF. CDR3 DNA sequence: TGTGCCAGTAAGGACAGGGCGGAGGACTACGAGCAGTACTTC.

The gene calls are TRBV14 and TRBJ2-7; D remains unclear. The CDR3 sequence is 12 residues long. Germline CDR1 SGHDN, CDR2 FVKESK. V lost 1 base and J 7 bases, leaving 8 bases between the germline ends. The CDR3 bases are TGTGCCAGCAGCCAAGGAGTCTGGGAGCAGTACTTC. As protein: CASSQGVWEQYF.

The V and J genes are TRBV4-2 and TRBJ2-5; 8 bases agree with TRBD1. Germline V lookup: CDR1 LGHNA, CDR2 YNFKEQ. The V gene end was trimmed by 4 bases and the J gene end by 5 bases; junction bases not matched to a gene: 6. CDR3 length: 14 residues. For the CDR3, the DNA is TGTGCCAGCAGCCGCCTGACAGGGGAGGAGACCCAGTACTTC. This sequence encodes CASSRLTGEETQYF.

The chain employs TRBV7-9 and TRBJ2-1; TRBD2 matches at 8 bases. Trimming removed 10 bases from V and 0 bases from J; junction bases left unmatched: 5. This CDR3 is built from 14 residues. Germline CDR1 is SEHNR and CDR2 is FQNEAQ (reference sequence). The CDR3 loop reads CAIAGGSSYNEQFF. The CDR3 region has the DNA TGTGCCATCGCGGGGGGCAGCTCCTACAATGAGCAGTTCTTC.

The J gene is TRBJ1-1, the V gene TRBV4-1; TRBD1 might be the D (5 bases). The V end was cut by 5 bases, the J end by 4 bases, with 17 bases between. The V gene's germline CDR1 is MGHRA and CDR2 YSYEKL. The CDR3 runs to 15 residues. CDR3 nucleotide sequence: TGCGCCAGCAGCTCCTGGTCCGGGGGTGGCACTGAAGCTTTCTTT. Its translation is CASSSWSGGGTEAFF.

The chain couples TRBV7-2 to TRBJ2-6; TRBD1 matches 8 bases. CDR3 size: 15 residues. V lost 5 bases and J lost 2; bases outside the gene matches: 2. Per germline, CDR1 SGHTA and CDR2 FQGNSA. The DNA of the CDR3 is TGTGCCAGCAGCCAACAGGGGGCTGGGGCCAACGTCCTGACTTTC. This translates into CASSQQGAGANVLTF.

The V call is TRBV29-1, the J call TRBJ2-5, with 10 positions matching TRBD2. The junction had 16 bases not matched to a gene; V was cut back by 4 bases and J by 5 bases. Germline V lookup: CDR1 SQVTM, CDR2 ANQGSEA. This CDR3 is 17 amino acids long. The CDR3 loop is CSVAGGLAGGWGETQYF. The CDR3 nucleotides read TGCAGCGTTGCGGGAGGGTTAGCGGGGGGCTGGGGGGAGACCCAGTACTTC.

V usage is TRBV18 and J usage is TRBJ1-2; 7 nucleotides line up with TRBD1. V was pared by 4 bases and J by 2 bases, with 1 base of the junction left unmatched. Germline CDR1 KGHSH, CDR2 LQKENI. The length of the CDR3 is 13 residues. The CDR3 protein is CASSLQGNYGYTF. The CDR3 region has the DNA TGTGCCAGCTCACTACAGGGGAACTATGGCTACACCTTC.

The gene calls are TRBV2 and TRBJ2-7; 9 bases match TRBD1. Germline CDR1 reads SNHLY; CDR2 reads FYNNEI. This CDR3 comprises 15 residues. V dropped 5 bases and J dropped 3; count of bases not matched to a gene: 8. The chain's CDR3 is CASSQGQGGFYEQYF. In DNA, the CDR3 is TGTGCCAGCAGTCAGGGACAGGGTGGTTTCTACGAGCAGTACTTC.

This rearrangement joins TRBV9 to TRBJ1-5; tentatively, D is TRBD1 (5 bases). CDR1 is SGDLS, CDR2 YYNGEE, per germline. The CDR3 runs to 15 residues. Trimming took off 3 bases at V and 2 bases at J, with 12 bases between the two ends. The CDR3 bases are TGTGCCAGCAGCGAGGGGTCTATCGGCAATCAGCCCCAGCATTTT. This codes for CASSEGSIGNQPQHF.

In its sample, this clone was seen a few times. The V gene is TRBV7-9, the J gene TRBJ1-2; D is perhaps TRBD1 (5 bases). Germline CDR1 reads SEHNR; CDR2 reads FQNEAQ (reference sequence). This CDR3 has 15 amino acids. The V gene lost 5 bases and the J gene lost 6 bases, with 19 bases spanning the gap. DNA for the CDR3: TGTGCCAGCAGCAGCGGGACGCCACCCGGGGATGGCTACACCTTC. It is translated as CASSSGTPPGDGYTF.

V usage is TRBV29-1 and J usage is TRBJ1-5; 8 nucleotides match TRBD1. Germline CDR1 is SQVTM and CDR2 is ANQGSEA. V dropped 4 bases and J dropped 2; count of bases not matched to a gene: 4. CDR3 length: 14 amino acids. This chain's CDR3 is CSVAGGEGNQPQHF. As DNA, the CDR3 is TGCAGCGTTGCAGGGGGCGAGGGCAATCAGCCCCAGCATTTT.

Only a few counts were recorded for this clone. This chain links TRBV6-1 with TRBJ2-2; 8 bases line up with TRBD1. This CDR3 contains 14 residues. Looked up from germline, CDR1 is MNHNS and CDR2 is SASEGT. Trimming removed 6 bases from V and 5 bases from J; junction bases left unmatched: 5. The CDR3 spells CASRGQVGTGELFF. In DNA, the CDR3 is TGTGCCAGCAGGGGACAGGTTGGGACCGGGGAGCTGTTTTTT.

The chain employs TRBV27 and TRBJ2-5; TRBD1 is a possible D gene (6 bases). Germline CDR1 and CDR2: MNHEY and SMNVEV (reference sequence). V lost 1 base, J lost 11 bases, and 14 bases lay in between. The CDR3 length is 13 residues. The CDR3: CASSLLNGQGQYF. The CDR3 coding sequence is TGTGCCAGCAGTTTATTGAACGGGCAGGGGCAGTACTTC.

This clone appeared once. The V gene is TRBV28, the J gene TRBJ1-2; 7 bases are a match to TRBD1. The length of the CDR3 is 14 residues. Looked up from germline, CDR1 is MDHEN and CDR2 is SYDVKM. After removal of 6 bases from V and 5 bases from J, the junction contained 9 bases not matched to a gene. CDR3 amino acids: CASRPRQGPYGYTF. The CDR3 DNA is TGTGCCAGCAGACCTCGACAGGGCCCTTATGGCTACACCTTC.

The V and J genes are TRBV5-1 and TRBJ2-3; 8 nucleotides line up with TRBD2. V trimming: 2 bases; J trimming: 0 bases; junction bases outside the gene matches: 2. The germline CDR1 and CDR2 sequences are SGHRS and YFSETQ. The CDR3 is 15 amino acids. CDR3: CASSFRLASTDTQYF. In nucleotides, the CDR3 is TGCGCCAGCAGCTTCCGACTAGCGAGCACAGATACGCAGTATTTT.

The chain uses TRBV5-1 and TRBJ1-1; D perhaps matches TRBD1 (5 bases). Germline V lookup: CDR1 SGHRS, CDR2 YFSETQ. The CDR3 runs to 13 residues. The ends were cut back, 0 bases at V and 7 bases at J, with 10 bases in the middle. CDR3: CASSLGGRIEAFF. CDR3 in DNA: TGCGCCAGCAGCTTGGGGGGCCGCATTGAAGCTTTCTTT. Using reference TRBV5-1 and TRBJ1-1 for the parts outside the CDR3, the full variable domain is KAGVTQTPRYLIKTRGQQVTLSCSPISGHRSVSWYQQTPGQGLQFLFEYFSETQRNKGNFPGRFSGRQFSNSRSEMNVSTLELGDSALYLCASSLGGRIEAFFGQGTRLTVV.

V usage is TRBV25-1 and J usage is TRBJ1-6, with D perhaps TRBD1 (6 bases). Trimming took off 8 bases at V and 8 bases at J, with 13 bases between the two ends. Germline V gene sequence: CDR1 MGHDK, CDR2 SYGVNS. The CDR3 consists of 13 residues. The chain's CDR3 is CASLGGGYSPLHF. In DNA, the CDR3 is TGTGCCAGCCTTGGGGGCGGTTATTCACCCCTCCACTTT.

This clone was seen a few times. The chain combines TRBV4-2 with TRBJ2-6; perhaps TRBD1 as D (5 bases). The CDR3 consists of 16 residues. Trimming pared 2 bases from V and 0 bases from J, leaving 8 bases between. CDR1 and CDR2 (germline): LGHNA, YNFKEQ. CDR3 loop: CASSQQDTSGANVLTF. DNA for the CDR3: TGTGCCAGCAGCCAACAGGACACCTCTGGGGCCAACGTCCTGACTTTC.